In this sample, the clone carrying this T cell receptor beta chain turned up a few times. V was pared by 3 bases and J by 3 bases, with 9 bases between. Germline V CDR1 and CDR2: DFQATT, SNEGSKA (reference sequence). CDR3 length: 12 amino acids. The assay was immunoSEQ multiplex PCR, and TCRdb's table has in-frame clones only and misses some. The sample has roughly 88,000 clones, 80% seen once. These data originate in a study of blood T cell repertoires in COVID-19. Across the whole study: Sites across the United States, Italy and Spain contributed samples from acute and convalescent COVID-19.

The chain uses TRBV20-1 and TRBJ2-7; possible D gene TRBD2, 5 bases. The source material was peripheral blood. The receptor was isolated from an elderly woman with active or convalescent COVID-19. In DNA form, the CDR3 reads TGCAGTGCTAGTTCCGGGGACTACGAGCAGTACTTC. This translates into CSASSGDYEQYF.